These T cell receptor beta chains were read from a single sample in a study of cytomegalovirus exposure and HLA in healthy donors. TCRdb keeps only in-frame clones here, not all; method: immunoSEQ multiplex PCR. The data show roughly 130,000 clones, approximately 90% seen once. The material sequenced was PBMCs. These receptor sequences come from a woman aged 25 to 45 in good health and CMV-seropositive. CDR3s include the opening cysteine and the closing phenylalanine or tryptophan. The order of the fields is J gene, D gene, clone size, V gene, CDR3 protein, CDR3 DNA. The D gene is left open where the match is weak. Size values are once, few and many counts, or a class for expanded clones, and some rows have none.

>TRBJ1-2|NA|NA|TRBV4-1
CASSPGTGGYGYTF
TGCGCCAGCAGCCCTGGCACGGGGGGATATGGCTACACCTTC
>TRBJ1-1|TRBD1|once|TRBV7-2
CASSLQGVTEAFF
TGTGCCAGCAGCTTACAGGGGGTCACTGAAGCTTTCTTT
>TRBJ1-4|TRBD1|NA|TRBV6-1
CASRNPPGTAEKLFF
TGTGCCAGCAGAAACCCCCCCGGGACAGCAGAAAAACTGTTTTTT
>TRBJ2-1|NA|NA|TRBV11-2
CASSSLGYTDEQFF
TGTGCCAGCAGCTCACTCGGGTATACGGATGAGCAGTTCTTC
>TRBJ2-4|TRBD1|NA|TRBV2
CASSNRQGNIQYF
TGTGCCAGCAGTAATCGACAGGGGAACATTCAGTACTTC
>TRBJ1-1|NA|NA|TRBV13
CASSPTTGNTEAFF
TGTGCCAGCAGCCCGACGACAGGGAACACTGAAGCTTTCTTT
>TRBJ1-2|NA|NA|TRBV11-2
CASSSPTDRYGYTF
TGTGCCAGCAGCTCCCCCACAGACCGGTATGGCTACACCTTC
>TRBJ2-1|NA|NA|TRBV19
CASSPIGSAARSNEQFF
TGTGCCAGTAGCCCCATCGGGAGTGCCGCGCGTAGCAATGAGCAGTTCTTC
>TRBJ2-7|TRBD1|NA|TRBV5-6
CASSPRTGPYYEQYF
TGTGCCAGCAGCCCTAGGACAGGGCCCTACTACGAGCAGTACTTC
>TRBJ1-5|NA|NA|TRBV6-4
CASSDPRKKGLTNQPQHF
TGTGCCAGCAGTGACCCCAGGAAAAAGGGACTCACTAATCAGCCCCAGCATTTT
>TRBJ2-7|NA|NA|TRBV18
CASSPSEHEQYF
TGTGCCAGCTCACCTTCCGAGCACGAGCAGTACTTC
>TRBJ1-1|NA|NA|TRBV10-3
CAISEAGGNEAFF
TGTGCCATCAGTGAAGCCGGGGGGAATGAAGCTTTCTTT
>TRBJ2-3|TRBD2|NA|TRBV19
CASSIDSGTSGWDTQYF
TGTGCCAGTAGTATAGATTCCGGGACTAGCGGCTGGGATACGCAGTATTTT
>TRBJ2-1|NA|NA|TRBV4-1
CASSQVNLVSYNEQFF
TGCGCCAGCAGCCAAGTAAATCTCGTATCCTACAATGAGCAGTTCTTC
>TRBJ2-1|TRBD2|NA|TRBV6-1
CASKLAGGNEQFF
TGTGCCAGCAAGCTAGCGGGAGGTAATGAGCAGTTCTTC
>TRBJ2-7|TRBD1|NA|TRBV5-4
CASSSRRTGASSYEQYF
TGTGCCAGCAGCTCTCGAAGGACAGGGGCCAGCTCCTACGAGCAGTACTTC
>TRBJ2-2|NA|NA|TRBV11-2
CASSLRWTANTGELFF
TGTGCCAGCAGCTTGAGGTGGACAGCGAACACCGGGGAGCTGTTTTTT
>TRBJ2-4|NA|once|TRBV6-6
CASGEENIQYF
TGTGCCAGCGGAGAGGAAAACATTCAGTACTTC
>TRBJ2-2|NA|NA|TRBV27
CASSLAVIAKDTGELFF
TGTGCCAGCAGTTTAGCCGTGATAGCCAAGGACACCGGGGAGCTGTTTTTT
>TRBJ2-1|NA|NA|TRBV6-1
CASSAPASSYNEQFF
TGTGCCAGCAGTGCCCCCGCGAGCTCCTACAATGAGCAGTTCTTC